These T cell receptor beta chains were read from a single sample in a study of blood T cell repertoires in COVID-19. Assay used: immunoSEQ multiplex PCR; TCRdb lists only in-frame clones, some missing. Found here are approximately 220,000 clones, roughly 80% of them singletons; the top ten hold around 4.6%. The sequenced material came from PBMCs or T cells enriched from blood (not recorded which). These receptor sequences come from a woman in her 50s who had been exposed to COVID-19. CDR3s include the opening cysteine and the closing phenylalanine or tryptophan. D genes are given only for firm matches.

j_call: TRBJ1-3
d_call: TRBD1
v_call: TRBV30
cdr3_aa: CAWNRQGNTIYF

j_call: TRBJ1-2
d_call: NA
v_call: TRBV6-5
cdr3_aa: CASSSPGQTLYGYTF

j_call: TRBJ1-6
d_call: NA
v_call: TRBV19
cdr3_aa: CASSIGKAGYSSPLHF

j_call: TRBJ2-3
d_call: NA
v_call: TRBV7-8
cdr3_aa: CASSLGPTQGDTQYF

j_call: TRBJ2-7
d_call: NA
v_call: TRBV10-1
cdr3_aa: CASSEEIVYEQYF

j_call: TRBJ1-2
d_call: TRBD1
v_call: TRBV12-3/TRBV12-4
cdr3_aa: CASRPPTGDGYTF

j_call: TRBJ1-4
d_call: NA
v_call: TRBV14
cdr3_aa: CASSQGQLNEKLFF

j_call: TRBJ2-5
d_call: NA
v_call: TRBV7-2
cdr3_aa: CASSLGIAEGQETQYF

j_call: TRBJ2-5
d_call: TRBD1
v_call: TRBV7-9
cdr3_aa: CASTLRGQGGETQYF

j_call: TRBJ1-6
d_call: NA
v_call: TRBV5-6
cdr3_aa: CASTTHNSPLHF

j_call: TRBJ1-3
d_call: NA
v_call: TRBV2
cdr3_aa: CASSEELVGNTIYF

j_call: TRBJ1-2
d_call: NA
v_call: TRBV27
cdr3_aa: CASSLTGDGYTF

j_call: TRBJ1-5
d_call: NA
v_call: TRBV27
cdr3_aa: CASSTGGLSNQPQHF

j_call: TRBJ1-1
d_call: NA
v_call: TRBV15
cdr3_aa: CATSPESGEGTEAFF